The next 10 T cell receptor beta chains were all read from a single sample in a study of shared clonotypes between healthy human individuals. Here immunoSEQ multiplex PCR was the method, and the copy in TCRdb shows in-frame clones only, minus some. The table shows some 2,500,000 clones, with roughly 92% occurring only once. The sequenced sample consisted of naive CD4+ T cells from PBMCs. The subset: CD45RA+ positively selected. The receptor set was obtained from a man between 18 and 29 years old in good health. Some clones in this sample may be carry-over from other donors' samples.

The chain has TRBV28 and TRBJ2-5; D gene unclear. V lost 1 base and J lost 7, with 13 bases in between. The CDR3 has 14 amino acids. The germline CDR1 and CDR2 sequences are MDHEN and SYDVKM. The CDR3 nucleotides read TGTGCCAGCAGTTTATTCGCAGGCGCCGGGACCCAGTACTTC. This gives the protein CASSLFAGAGTQYF.

The chain links TRBV21-1 to TRBJ1-4. TRBV21-1 counts as a pseudogene. The length of the CDR3 is 18 residues. CDR3 DNA sequence: TGTGCCAGCAGTCGTCGAGAGGGCTGCAAATCGTCTAATGAAAAACTGTTTTTT. This codes for CASSRREGCKSSNEKLFF.

This sequence joins TRBV15 and TRBJ2-3; D is unresolved. The CDR3 is 15 amino acids. Per the germline V gene, CDR1 is LNHNV and CDR2 is YYDKDF (reference sequence). With 3 bases removed from V and 0 bases from J, the gap between germline ends came to 10 bases. CDR3 amino acids: CATSRSLASTDTQYF. DNA of the CDR3: TGTGCCACCAGCAGGTCACTCGCGAGCACAGATACGCAGTATTTT.

As for this clone: Germline and junction disagree at one end, which may indicate a read error. The chain has TRBV30 and TRBJ1-4; 7 bases match TRBD1. The CDR3 is 11 residues long. The germline CDR1 and CDR2 sequences are GTSNPN and SVGIG (reference sequence). The CDR3 loop reads CAWSIPGQQLF. The CDR3 DNA reads TGTGCCTGGAGCATCCCGGGACAGCAGTTATTT.

The rearrangement joins TRBV7-2 to TRBJ2-5; possible D gene TRBD1, 6 bases. The CDR3 consists of 15 residues. The germline V gene encodes CDR1 SGHTA and CDR2 FQGNSA. V was clipped by 5 bases and J by 5 bases, with 18 bases between them. This CDR3 reads CASSRLTQGWETQYF. The CDR3 DNA sequence: TGTGCCAGCAGCCGCTTGACACAGGGATGGGAGACCCAGTACTTC.

V usage is TRBV4-1 and J usage is TRBJ1-4; 10 positions match TRBD1. The germline V gene encodes CDR1 MGHRA and CDR2 YSYEKL. This CDR3 spans 15 amino acids. With 1 base clipped from V and 6 bases from J, the junction kept 2 bases outside the gene matches. The CDR3 nucleotides are TGCGCCAGCAGCCAAGTTGGGACAGGGGATGAAAAACTGTTTTTT. Residues: CASSQVGTGDEKLFF.

The chain is built from TRBV5-1 and TRBJ2-1; D is uncertain. Trimming took off 4 bases at V and 0 bases at J, with 11 bases between the two ends. CDR1 is SGHRS, CDR2 YFSETQ, per germline. The CDR3 length is 15 residues. For the CDR3, the DNA is TGCGCCAGCAGCCCTGCTAGGAGCTCCTACAATGAGCAGTTCTTC. Translating gives CASSPARSSYNEQFF.

The chain couples TRBV28 to TRBJ2-3; TRBD2 matches 9 bases. J lost 7 bases, V lost 6 bases, and 11 bases had no gene match. Looked up from germline, CDR1 is MDHEN and CDR2 is SYDVKM. The CDR3 has 15 residues. The DNA of the CDR3 is TGTGCCAGCAGCGAGCGGGGGGCGGGGCGGAATACGCAGTATTTT. Amino acid sequence: CASSERGAGRNTQYF.

The count of this clone is one. This may be a read error: a much more frequent sequence differs by one nucleotide. Other DNA sequences in the same sample also yield this CDR3. The V gene is TRBV5-1, the J gene TRBJ1-5; D gene ambiguous. Per the germline V gene, CDR1 is SGHRS and CDR2 is YFSETQ. The CDR3 covers 13 residues. V lost 0 bases to trimming and J lost 2 bases, with 3 bases between them. CDR3 nucleotides: TGCGCCAGCAGCTTGGCGGGCAATCAGCCCCAGCATTTT. Its translation: CASSLAGNQPQHF.

The rearrangement links TRBV7-2 to TRBJ2-7; D is unresolved. CDR1 and CDR2 from the germline V gene are SGHTA and FQGNSA. This CDR3 is built from 16 residues. V dropped 1 base and J dropped 1 base, with 14 bases sitting between them. Here the CDR3 reads CASSLVLNAGSYEQYF. CDR3 bases: TGTGCCAGCAGCTTAGTTTTAAATGCCGGATCCTACGAGCAGTACTTC.